This note documents a single T cell receptor (beta chain) sequence. Its target is unknown. These data come from a study of lymphopenia after photon versus proton radiotherapy. Study observations and caveats: In patients who died, overall survival fell as post-nadir TCR diversity dropped more. Authors raise, but do not show, better survival with proton therapy. After the lymphocyte nadir, photon-treated repertoires showed oligoclonal expansion, especially of CD8+ Temra cells. Relative stability marked proton patients; photon patients lost diversity and naive cells.

TCRdb's copy holds only in-frame clones and misses some; the assay was immunoSEQ multiplex PCR. Altogether 20,000 to 25,000 clones are present, 85% being singletons, with the ten largest covering roughly a sixth. The CDR3 length is 15 residues. V gave up 5 bases and J gave up 5 bases, with 16 bases separating them. Germline CDR1 is SGHVS and CDR2 is FQNEAQ. This rearrangement joins TRBV7-8 to TRBJ2-1; tentatively, D is TRBD2 (6 bases). Sequencing was performed on peripheral blood, taken from a patient treated with photon-based radiotherapy. The sequence came from a man aged 55 to 70 with pancreatic cancer. The chain's CDR3 is CASSKRTTQNNEQFF. The CDR3 DNA is TGTGCCAGCAGCAAAAGGACTACCCAAAACAATGAGCAGTTCTTC.